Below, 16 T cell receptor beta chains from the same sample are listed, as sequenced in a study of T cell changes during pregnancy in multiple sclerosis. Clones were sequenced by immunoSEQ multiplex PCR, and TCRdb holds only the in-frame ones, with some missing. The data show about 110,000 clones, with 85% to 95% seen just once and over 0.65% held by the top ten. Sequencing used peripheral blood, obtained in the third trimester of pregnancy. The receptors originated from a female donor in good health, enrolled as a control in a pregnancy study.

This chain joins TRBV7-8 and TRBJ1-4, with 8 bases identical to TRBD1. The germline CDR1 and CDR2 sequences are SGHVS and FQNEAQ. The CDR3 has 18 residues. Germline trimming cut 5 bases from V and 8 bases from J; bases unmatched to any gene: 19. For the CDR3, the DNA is TGTGCCAGCAGCCCTCACAGGGGGGAGGGGAAAGAGGGGGAAAAACTGTTTTTT. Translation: CASSPHRGEGKEGEKLFF.

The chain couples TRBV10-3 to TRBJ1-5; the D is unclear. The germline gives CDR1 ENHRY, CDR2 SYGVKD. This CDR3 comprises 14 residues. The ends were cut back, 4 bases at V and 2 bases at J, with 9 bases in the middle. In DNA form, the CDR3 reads TGTGCCATCAGTGGTGGAACAGGCAATCAGCCCCAGCATTTT. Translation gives CAISGGTGNQPQHF.

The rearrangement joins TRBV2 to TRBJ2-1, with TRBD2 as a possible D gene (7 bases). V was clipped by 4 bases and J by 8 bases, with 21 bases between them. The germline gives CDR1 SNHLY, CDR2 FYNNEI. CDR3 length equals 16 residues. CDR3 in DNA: TGTGCCAGCAGTGTCCACTCGGGGGGCGGGGGCTATGAGCAGTTCTTC. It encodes CASSVHSGGGGYEQFF. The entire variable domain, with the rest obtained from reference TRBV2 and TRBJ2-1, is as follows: EPEVTQTPSHQVTQMGQEVILRCVPISNHLYFYWYRQILGQKVEFLVSFYNNEISEKSEIFDDQFSVERPDGSNFTLKIRSTKLEDSAMYFCASSVHSGGGGYEQFFGPGTRLTVL.

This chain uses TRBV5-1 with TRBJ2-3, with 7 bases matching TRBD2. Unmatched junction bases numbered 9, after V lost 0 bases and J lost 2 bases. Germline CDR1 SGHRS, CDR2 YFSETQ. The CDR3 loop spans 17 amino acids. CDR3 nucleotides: TGCGCCAGCAGCTTGGGGTTGGTGGGGGGGTACACAGATACGCAGTATTTT. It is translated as CASSLGLVGGYTDTQYF.

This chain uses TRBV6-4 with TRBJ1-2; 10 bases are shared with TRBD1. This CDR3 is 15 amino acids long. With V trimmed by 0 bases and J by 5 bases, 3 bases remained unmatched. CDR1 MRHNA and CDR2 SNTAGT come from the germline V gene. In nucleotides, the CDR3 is TGTGCCAGCAGTGACTCGACAGGGGGCGGGTATGGCTACACCTTC. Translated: CASSDSTGGGYGYTF.

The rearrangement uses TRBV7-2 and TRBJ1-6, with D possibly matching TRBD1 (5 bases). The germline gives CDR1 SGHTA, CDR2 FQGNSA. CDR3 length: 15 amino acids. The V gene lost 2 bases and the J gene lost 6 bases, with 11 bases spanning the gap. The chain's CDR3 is CASSLNWGVNSPLHF. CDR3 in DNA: TGTGCCAGCAGCTTAAATTGGGGGGTTAATTCACCCCTCCACTTT.

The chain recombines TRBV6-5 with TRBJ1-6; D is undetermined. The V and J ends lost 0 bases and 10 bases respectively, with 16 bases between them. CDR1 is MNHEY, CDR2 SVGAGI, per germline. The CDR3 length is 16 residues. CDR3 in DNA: TGTGCCAGCAGTTACTCGACTGAAGGAGGGCGGTCACCCCTCCACTTT. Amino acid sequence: CASSYSTEGGRSPLHF.

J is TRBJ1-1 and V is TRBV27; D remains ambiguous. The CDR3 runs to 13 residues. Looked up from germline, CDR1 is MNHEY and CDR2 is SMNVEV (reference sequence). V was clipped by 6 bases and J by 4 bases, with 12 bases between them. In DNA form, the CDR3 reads TGTGCCAGCAGGCCACCCCAGATCACTGAAGCTTTCTTT. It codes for CASRPPQITEAFF.

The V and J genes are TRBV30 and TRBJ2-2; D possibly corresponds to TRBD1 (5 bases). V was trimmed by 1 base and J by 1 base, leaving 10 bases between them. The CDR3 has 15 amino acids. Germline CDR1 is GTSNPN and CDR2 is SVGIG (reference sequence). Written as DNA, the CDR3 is TGTGCCTGGAGTGGACAGTTGGTGAACACCGGGGAGCTGTTTTTT. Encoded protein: CAWSGQLVNTGELFF.

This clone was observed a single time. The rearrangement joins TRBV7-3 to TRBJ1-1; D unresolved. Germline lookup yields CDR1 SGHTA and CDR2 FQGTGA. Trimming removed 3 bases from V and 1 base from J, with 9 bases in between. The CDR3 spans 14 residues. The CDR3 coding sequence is TGTGCCAGCAGCTTGATTGGCGGGAACACTGAAGCTTTCTTT. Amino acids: CASSLIGGNTEAFF.

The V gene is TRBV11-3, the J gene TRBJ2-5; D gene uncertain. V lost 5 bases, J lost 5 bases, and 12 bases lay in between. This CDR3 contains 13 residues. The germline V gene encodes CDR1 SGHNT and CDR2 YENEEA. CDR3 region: CASSQEESETQYF. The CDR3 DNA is TGTGCCAGCAGCCAAGAGGAAAGTGAGACCCAGTACTTC. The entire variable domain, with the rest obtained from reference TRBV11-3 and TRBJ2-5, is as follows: EAGVVQSPRYKIIEKKQPVAFWCNPISGHNTLYWYLQNLGQGPELLIRYENEEAVDDSQLPKDRFSAERLKGVDSTLKIQPAELGDSAVYLCASSQEESETQYFGPGTRLLVL.

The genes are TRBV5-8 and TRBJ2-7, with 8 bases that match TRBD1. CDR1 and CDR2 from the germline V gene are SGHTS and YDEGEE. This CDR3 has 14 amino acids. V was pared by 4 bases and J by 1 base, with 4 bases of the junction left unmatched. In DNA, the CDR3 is TGTGCCAGCAGCGGACAGGGTACGTCCTACGAGCAGTACTTC. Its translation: CASSGQGTSYEQYF.

DNA for the CDR3: TGTGCCAGCAGCTTTACCAGTCAGCCCCAGCATTTT. Its protein is CASSFTSQPQHF. The chain is built from TRBV7-9 and TRBJ1-5; D is undetermined. This CDR3 region has 12 residues. Trimming pared 3 bases from V and 6 bases from J, leaving 6 bases between. Germline V gene lookup returns CDR1 SEHNR and CDR2 FQNEAQ (reference sequence). Drawing the rest from reference TRBV7-9 and TRBJ1-5, the complete variable domain is DTGVSQNPRHKITKRGQNVTFRCDPISEHNRLYWYRQTLGQGPEFLTYFQNEAQLEKSRLLSDRFSAERPKGSFSTLEIQRTEQGDSAMYLCASSFTSQPQHFGDGTRLSIL.

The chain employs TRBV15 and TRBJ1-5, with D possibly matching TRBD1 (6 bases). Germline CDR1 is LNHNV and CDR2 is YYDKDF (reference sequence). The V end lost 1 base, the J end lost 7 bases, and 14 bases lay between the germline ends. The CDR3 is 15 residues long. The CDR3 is CATSRGGQGKQPQHF. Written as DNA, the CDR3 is TGTGCCACCAGCAGAGGAGGTCAGGGGAAGCAGCCCCAGCATTTT.

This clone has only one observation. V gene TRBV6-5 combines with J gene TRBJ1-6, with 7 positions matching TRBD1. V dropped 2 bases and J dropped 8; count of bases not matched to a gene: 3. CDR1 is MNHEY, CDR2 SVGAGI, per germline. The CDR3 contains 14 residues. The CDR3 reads CASSYKGADSPLHF. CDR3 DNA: TGTGCCAGCAGTTACAAGGGGGCGGATTCACCCCTCCACTTT.

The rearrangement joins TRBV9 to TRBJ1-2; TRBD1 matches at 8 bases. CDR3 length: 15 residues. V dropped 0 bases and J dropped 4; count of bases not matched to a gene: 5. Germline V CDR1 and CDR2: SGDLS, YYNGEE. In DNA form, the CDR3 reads TGTGCCAGCAGCGTAGGGGCAGGGGGCTTCTATGGCTACACCTTC. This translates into CASSVGAGGFYGYTF.